This entry concerns a single T cell receptor beta chain. The CDR3 totals 14 residues. Germline-derived CDR1 and CDR2 are MNHEY and SMNVEV (reference sequence). J was trimmed by 6 bases and V by 5 bases; bases with no gene match: 9. Recent vaccinations or acute infections were absent in the healthy HIV-negative adult donors. This entry comes from a study of shared clonotypes between healthy human individuals. Sequencing was performed with immunoSEQ multiplex PCR; in TCRdb, only in-frame clones are kept and a portion is missing. The table has about 480,000 clones, approximately 79% seen once; the top ten hold around 12%.

The clonotype was recovered from a middle-aged woman in good health. Some clones in this sample may be carry-over from other donors' samples. The V call is TRBV27, the J call TRBJ2-5; 7 bases agree with TRBD1. The material sequenced was PBMCs. The CDR3 loop reads CASSTGQSTKTQYF. CDR3 nucleotide sequence: TGTGCCAGCAGTACGGGACAGAGTACGAAGACCCAGTACTTC.